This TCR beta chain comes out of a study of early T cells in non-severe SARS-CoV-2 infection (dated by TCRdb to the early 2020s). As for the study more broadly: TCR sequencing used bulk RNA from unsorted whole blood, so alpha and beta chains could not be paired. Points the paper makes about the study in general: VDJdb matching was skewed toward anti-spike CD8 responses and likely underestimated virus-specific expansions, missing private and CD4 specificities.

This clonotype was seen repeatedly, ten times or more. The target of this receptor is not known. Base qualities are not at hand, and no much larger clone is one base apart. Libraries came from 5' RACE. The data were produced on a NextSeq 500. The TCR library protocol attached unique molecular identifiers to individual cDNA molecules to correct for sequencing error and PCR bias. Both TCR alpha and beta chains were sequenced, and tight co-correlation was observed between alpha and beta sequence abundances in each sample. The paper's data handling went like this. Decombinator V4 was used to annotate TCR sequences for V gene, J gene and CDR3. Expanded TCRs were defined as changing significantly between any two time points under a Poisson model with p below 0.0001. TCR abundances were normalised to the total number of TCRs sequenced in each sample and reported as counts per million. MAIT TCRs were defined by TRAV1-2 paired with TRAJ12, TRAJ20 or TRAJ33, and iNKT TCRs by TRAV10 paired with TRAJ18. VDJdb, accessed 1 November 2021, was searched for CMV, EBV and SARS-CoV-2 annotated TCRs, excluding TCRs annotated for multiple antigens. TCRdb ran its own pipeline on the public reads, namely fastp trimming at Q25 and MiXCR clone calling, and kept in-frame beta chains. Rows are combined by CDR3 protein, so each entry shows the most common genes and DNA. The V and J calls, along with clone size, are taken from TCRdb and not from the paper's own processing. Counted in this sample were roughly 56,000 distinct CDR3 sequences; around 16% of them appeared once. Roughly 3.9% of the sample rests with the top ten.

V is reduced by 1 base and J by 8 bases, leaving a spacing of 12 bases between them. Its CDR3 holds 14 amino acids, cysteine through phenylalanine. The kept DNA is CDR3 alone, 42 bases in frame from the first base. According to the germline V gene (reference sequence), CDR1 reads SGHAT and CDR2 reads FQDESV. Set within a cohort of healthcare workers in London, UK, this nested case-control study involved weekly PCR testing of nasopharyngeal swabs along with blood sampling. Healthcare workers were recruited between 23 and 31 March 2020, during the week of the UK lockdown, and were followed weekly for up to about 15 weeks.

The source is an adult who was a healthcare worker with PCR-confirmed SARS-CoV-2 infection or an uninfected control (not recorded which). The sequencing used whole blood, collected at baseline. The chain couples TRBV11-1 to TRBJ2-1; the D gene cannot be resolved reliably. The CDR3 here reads CASSLGPFDDEQFF. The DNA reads TGTGCCAGCAGCTTAGGGCCCTTCGACGATGAGCAGTTCTTC.